A single sample gave rise to the 6 T cell receptor beta chains below, sequenced in a study of T cell repertoires in cytomegalovirus infection. TCRdb passed the reads through MiXCR, listing each CDR3 protein once. This repertoire shows fewer than 130,000 distinct CDR3 sequences, less than 55% found once; its top ten account for just under 75%. No antigen is known for these receptors. The sample here was CD8+ T cells from cultured PBMCs, taken from culture after CMV antigen stimulation. These receptors originate from a human donor in good health (CMV status not recorded). Some clones in this sample may be carry-over from other donors' samples.

The rearrangement links TRBV28 to TRBJ2-7; D uncertain. This CDR3 region has 15 residues. The germline CDR1 and CDR2 sequences are MDHEN and SYDVKM. Trimming cost V 5 bases and J 0 bases, with 14 bases left between them. Written as DNA, the CDR3 is TGTGCCAGCAGTCGTTGCATATTCGACTCCTACGAGCAGTACTTC. It is translated as CASSRCIFDSYEQYF.

This rearrangement joins TRBV12-3 or TRBV12-4 to TRBJ1-2; no clear D. Between the trimmed V and J ends, which lost 5 bases and 4 bases, there was a span of 8 bases. CDR3 length: 12 residues. The CDR3 loop is CASSPMLYGYTF. The CDR3 DNA reads as TGTGCCAGCAGTCCCATGCTCTATGGCTACACCTTC.

The CDR3 reads CASSISGSSYNEQFF. The CDR3 DNA reads TGTGCCAGCAGCATTAGCGGGAGCTCCTACAATGAGCAGTTCTTC. J is TRBJ2-1 and V is TRBV9; 9 bases line up with TRBD2. CDR1 SGDLS and CDR2 YYNGEE come from the germline V gene. J gave up 0 bases and V 4 bases, and 2 bases lay outside the gene matches. This CDR3 is 15 amino acids long. Combining the CDR3 with reference TRBV9 and TRBJ2-1 gives the whole variable domain DSGVTQTPKHLITATGQRVTLRCSPRSGDLSVYWYQQSLDQGLQFLIQYYNGEERAKGNILERFSAQQFPDLHSELNLSSLELGDSALYFCASSISGSSYNEQFFGPGTRLTVL.

The chain employs TRBV10-3 and TRBJ1-3; the D gene is possibly TRBD1 (6 bases). Germline V gene data show CDR1 as ENHRY and CDR2 as SYGVKD. CDR3 length equals 15 residues. The V end was cut by 2 bases, the J end by 0 bases, with 8 bases between. Written as DNA, the CDR3 is TGTGCCATCAGTGAGGGACAGAGCTCTGGAAACACCATATATTTT. Amino acids: CAISEGQSSGNTIYF.

V and J are TRBV12-3 or TRBV12-4 and TRBJ2-1, with TRBD2 identical over 9 bases. This CDR3 is built from 16 residues. Trimming took 3 bases from V and 9 from J; bases not matched to a gene: 12. CDR3 residues: CASSLYSGGERAEQFF. For the CDR3, the DNA is TGTGCCAGCAGTTTGTATAGCGGGGGAGAGAGGGCTGAGCAGTTCTTC.

The chain uses TRBV7-4 and TRBJ2-2; 12 bases agree with TRBD1. This CDR3 is 17 amino acids long. The germline V gene encodes CDR1 SGHVT and CDR2 SQSDAQ. V was pared by 5 bases and J by 2 bases, with 6 bases of the junction left unmatched. The CDR3 is CASSHRDRGLNTGELFF. The DNA of the CDR3 is TGTGCCAGCAGCCACCGGGACAGGGGGCTCAACACCGGGGAGCTGTTTTTT.